This T cell receptor beta chain was obtained from a study of shared clonotypes between healthy human individuals. Unsorted samples relied on roughly 99 million PBMCs, which served as the source of genomic DNA. Study-level points and caveats: Clonotype sharing levels among donors were expected to vary with sequencing depth.

At a deep level, the assay was run. For each subset, genomic DNA was distributed in equal portions over several immunoSEQ plates. Measured with immunoSEQ multiplex PCR; TCRdb has only the in-frame clones, and not every one. The sample lists about 510,000 clones, more than 65% occurring once. The V and J ends lost 0 bases and 7 bases respectively, with 7 bases between them. CDR1 is SGDLS, CDR2 YYNGEE, per germline. This CDR3 comprises 13 residues. As regards this clone: Its antigen is undetermined.

This clonotype was sampled from a woman between 40 and 50 years old in good health. Some clones in this sample may be carry-over from other donors' samples. The J gene is TRBJ2-2, the V gene TRBV9; no definite D call. Sequencing was done on a sample of PBMCs. The CDR3, as DNA: TGTGCCAGCAGCGTAGTGTGGGGCGGGGAGCTGTTTTTT. This sequence encodes CASSVVWGGELFF.